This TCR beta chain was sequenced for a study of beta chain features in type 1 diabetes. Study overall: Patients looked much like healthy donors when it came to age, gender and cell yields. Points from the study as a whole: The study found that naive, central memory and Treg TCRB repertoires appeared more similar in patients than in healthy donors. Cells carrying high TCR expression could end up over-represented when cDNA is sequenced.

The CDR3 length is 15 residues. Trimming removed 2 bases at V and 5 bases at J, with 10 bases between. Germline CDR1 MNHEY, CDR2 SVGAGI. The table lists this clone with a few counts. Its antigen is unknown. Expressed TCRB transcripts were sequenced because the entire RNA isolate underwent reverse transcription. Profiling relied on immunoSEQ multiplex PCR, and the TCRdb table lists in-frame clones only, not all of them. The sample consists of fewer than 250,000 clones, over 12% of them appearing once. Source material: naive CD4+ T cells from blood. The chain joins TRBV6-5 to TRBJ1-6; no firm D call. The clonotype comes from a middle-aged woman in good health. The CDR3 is CASSYKGRHNSPLHF. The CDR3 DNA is TGTGCCAGCAGTTACAAAGGCAGGCATAATTCACCCCTCCACTTT.